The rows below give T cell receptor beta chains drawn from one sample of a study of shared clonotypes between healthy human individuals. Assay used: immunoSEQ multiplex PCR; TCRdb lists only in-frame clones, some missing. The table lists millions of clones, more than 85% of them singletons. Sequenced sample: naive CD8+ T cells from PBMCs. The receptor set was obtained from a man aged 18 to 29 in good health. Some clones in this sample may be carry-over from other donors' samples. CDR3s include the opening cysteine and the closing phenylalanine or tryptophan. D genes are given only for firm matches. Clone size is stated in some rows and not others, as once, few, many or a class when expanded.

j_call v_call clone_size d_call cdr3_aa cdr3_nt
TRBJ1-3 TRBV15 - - CATSLTPGSDTIYF TGTGCCACCAGTCTGACCCCGGGGAGTGACACCATATATTTT
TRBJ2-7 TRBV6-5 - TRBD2 CASSYSGTSGTYEQYF TGTGCCAGCAGTTACTCCGGGACTAGCGGGACCTACGAGCAGTACTTC
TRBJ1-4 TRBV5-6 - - CASSQLATNEKLFF TGTGCCAGCAGCCAACTAGCAACTAATGAAAAACTGTTTTTT
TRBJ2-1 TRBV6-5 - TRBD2 CASSPLAGIYNEQFF TGTGCCAGCAGCCCCTTAGCGGGGATTTACAATGAGCAGTTCTTC
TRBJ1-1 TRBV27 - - CASHGGWEAFF TGTGCCAGCCACGGGGGGTGGGAAGCTTTCTTT
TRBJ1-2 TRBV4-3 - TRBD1 CASSQRGTGYGYTF TGCGCCAGCAGCCAACGGGGGACAGGCTATGGCTACACCTTC
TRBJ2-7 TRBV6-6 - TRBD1 CASSPGTGGAQYF TGTGCCAGCAGCCCTGGGACAGGAGGTGCGCAGTACTTC
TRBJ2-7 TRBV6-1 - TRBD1 CASRPRDSRYEQYF TGTGCCAGCAGACCCCGGGACAGCCGCTACGAGCAGTACTTC
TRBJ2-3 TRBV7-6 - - CASSLDYRPDTQYF TGTGCCAGCAGCTTAGATTATCGGCCAGATACGCAGTATTTT
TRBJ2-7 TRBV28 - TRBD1 CASSLATGVLYEQYF TGTGCCAGCAGTTTAGCCACAGGGGTACTATACGAGCAGTACTTC
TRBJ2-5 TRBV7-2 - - CAARGGETQYF TGTGCCGCTCGGGGCGGAGAGACCCAGTACTTC
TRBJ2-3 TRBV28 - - CASSLLLDTQYF TGTGCCAGCAGTTTATTATTAGATACGCAGTATTTT
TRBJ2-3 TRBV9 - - CASSVAGRPFDTQYF TGTGCCAGCAGCGTAGCAGGCCGACCGTTTGATACGCAGTATTTT
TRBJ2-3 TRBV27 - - CASSPDYSTDTQYF TGTGCCAGCAGTCCCGACTATAGCACAGATACGCAGTATTTT
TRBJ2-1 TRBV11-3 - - CASSPRRAGYNEQFF TGTGCCAGCAGCCCTCGGAGGGCGGGATACAATGAGCAGTTCTTC
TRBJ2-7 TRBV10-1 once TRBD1 CASSRDRESGHYEQYF TGCGCCAGCAGTAGGGACAGGGAATCGGGGCACTACGAGCAGTACTTC
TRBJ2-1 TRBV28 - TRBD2 CASNRPGKLAVPSNSYNEQFF TGTGCCAGCAACCGACCAGGCAAACTAGCGGTCCCAAGTAACTCCTACAATGAGCAGTTCTTC
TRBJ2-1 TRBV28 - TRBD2 CASSLTGGGNEQFF TGTGCCAGCAGTTTAACGGGAGGGGGTAATGAGCAGTTCTTC
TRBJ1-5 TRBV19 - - CASSIGDSNQPQHF TGTGCCAGTAGTATAGGAGATAGCAATCAGCCCCAGCATTTT
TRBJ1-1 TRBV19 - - CASAFSGGNTEAFF TGTGCCAGCGCCTTTTCCGGCGGTAACACTGAAGCTTTCTTT
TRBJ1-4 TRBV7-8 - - CASSLLQGYEKLFF TGTGCCAGCAGCTTACTGCAGGGGTATGAAAAACTGTTTTTT
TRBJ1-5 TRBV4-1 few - CASSQGPSNQPQHF TGCGCCAGCAGCCAAGGGCCCAGCAATCAGCCCCAGCATTTT
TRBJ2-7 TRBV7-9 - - CASVRGEGYEQYF TGTGCCAGCGTCCGGGGTGAAGGCTACGAGCAGTACTTC
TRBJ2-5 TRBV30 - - CAWSAPRGHRAAGEQYF TGTGCCTGGAGTGCCCCCAGAGGTCACAGGGCGGCTGGGGAGCAGTACTTC
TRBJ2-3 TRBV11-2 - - CASSFIRGKSTDTQYF TGTGCCAGCAGCTTTATAAGGGGCAAGAGCACAGATACGCAGTATTTT
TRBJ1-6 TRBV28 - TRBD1 CASSLEGARSPLHF TGTGCCAGCAGTTTAGAGGGGGCTCGTTCACCCCTCCACTTT
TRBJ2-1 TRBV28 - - CASSLIDGPYNEQFF TGTGCCAGCAGTCTCATTGACGGGCCCTACAATGAGCAGTTCTTC
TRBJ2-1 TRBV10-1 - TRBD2 CASSDRGLAAYNEQFF TGCGCCAGCAGTGACCGGGGACTAGCGGCTTACAATGAGCAGTTCTTC
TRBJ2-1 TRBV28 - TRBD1 CASSLDRAGINEQFF TGTGCCAGCAGTTTAGACAGGGCCGGAATCAATGAGCAGTTCTTC
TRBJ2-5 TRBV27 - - CASSVGQHFQETQYF TGTGCCAGCAGTGTCGGACAGCACTTCCAAGAGACCCAGTACTTC